This is a list of T cell receptor beta chains from one sample in a study of blood T cells in healthy people across ages. TCRdb itself ran the 5' RACE reads through MiXCR, one entry per CDR3 protein. The repertoire holds about 1.4 million distinct CDR3 sequences, 59% seen once, with roughly 6.3% in the top ten. The sequenced sample was blood. All receptors come from a man younger than 35 in good health. Both conserved end residues are part of each CDR3. The D gene is left open where the match is weak. Expanded clones get a size class; other rows say once, few or many, or leave the size out.

d_call	v_call	clone_size	j_call	cdr3_nt	cdr3_aa
.	TRBV6-5	.	TRBJ1-4	TGTGCCAGCAGTAACCGCAGAGGGGCAGAAAAACTGTTTTTT	CASSNRRGAEKLFF
TRBD2	TRBV5-1	.	TRBJ2-4	TGCGCCAGCAGCTTGGCCCTAGCGGGGAAAAACATTCAGTACTTC	CASSLALAGKNIQYF
TRBD2	TRBV7-2	many	TRBJ2-1	TGTGCCAGCAGTTTAGGGCTAGCGGGAGACGAGCAGTTCTTC	CASSLGLAGDEQFF
.	TRBV2	.	TRBJ1-1	TGTGCCAGCACCGAATGGGGACCGAACACTGAAGCTTTCTTT	CASTEWGPNTEAFF
.	TRBV20-1	few	TRBJ2-1	TGCAGTGCTAGGGGGGGAAGGGGGAATGAGCAGTTCTTC	CSARGGRGNEQFF
TRBD1	TRBV20-1	few	TRBJ1-2	TGCAGTGCAAGACAGGGGGCGGTAGGTGGCTACACCTTC	CSARQGAVGGYTF
.	TRBV5-6	.	TRBJ2-4	TGTGCCAGCAGCTTGGGGAATTACATTCAGTACTTC	CASSLGNYIQYF
.	TRBV4-1	.	TRBJ2-1	TGCGCCAGCAGCCAACACACTGGCGGGTACAATGAGCAGTTCTTC	CASSQHTGGYNEQFF
.	TRBV20-1	.	TRBJ2-7	TGCAGTGCTTCTCCACTAGATGGAACGTCCGAGCAGTACTTC	CSASPLDGTSEQYF
TRBD2	TRBV6-6	few	TRBJ2-1	TGTGCCAGCAGTTTCGGACTAGCGGGGAACTACAATGAGCGGTTCTTC	CASSFGLAGNYNERFF
.	TRBV10-3	few	TRBJ2-7	TGTGCCATCAGTGAGTCGGCGGGGGCCCTAAACGAGCAGTACTTC	CAISESAGALNEQYF
.	TRBV6-6	.	TRBJ1-2	TGTGCCAGCACCGAGGACCAGGGCTACACCTTC	CASTEDQGYTF
.	TRBV10-3	few	TRBJ2-1	TGTGCCATCAGTGAGGTAGAAGGCCGCAATGAGCAGTTCTTC	CAISEVEGRNEQFF
.	TRBV29-1	few	TRBJ2-7	TGCAGCGTTGTTGAGCTCGACGAGCAGTACTTC	CSVVELDEQYF
.	TRBV5-1	.	TRBJ2-1	TGCGCCAGCAGCTTGGTAGAGGCAGACAATGAGCAGTTCTTC	CASSLVEADNEQFF
TRBD1	TRBV5-1	once	TRBJ1-1	TGCGCCAGCAGCTTGGACAGGGGGCTCAACACTGAAGCTTTCTTT	CASSLDRGLNTEAFF
.	TRBV29-1	few	TRBJ1-1	TGCAGCGTTTTGAGGGGGGGGTATCGGGAAGCTTTCTTT	CSVLRGGYREAFF
TRBD2	TRBV20-1	.	TRBJ2-1	TGCAGTGCTAGTTCGCTAGCGGGAGTGAACAATGAGCAGTTCTTC	CSASSLAGVNNEQFF